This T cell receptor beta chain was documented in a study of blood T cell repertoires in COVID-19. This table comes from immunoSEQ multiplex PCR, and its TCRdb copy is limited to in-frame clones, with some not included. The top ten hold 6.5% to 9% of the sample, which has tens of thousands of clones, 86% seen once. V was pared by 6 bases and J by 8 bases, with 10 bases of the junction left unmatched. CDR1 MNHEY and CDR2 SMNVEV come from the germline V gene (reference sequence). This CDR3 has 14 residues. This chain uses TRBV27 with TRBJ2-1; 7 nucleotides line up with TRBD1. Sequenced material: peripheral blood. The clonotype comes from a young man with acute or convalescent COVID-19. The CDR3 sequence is CASRLDRASDEQFF. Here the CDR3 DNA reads TGTGCCAGCAGACTTGACAGGGCTTCGGATGAGCAGTTCTTC.